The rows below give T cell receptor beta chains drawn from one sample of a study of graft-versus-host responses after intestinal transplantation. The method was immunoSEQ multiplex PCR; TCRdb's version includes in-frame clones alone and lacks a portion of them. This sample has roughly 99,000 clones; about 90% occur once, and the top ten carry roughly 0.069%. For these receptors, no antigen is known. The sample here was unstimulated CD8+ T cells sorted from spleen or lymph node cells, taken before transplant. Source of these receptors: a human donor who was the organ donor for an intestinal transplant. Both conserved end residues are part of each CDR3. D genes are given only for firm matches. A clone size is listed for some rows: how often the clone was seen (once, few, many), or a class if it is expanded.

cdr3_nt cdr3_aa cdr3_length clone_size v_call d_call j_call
TGCGCCAGCAGTGACGGGACAGGGGCCTACGAGCAGTACTTC CASSDGTGAYEQYF 14 NA TRBV10-2 TRBD1 TRBJ2-7
TGTGCCAGCAGCTTATTGGCTAGCCTCTTCGAGCAGTTCTTC CASSLLASLFEQFF 14 NA TRBV7-8 NA TRBJ2-1
TGCGCCAGCAGCCCCGGAGGCGCGGGAGCGAACACCGGGGAGCTGTTTTTT CASSPGGAGANTGELFF 17 NA TRBV5-1 TRBD2 TRBJ2-2
TGTGCCAGCAGTGACCTCGTGCGGCTAGCGGCCACCGGGGAGCTGTTTTTT CASSDLVRLAATGELFF 17 NA TRBV6-4 TRBD2 TRBJ2-2
TGTGCCAGTACCGCCCTGCAGGGGGTGAACACTGAAGCTTTCTTT CASTALQGVNTEAFF 15 once TRBV2 TRBD1 TRBJ1-1
TGTGCCAGCAGCGGACAGGGACAGGGGCTATTCACAGATACGCAGTATTTT CASSGQGQGLFTDTQYF 17 NA TRBV5-4 TRBD1 TRBJ2-3
TGCGCCAGCAGCGGACTAGGGGAGGGGCCGACTAGAGGCTACGCCTTC CASSGLGEGPTRGYAF 16 NA TRBV4-1 NA TRBJ1-2
TGTGCCAGCTGGCAGACGAGCGCTGAAGCTTTCTTT CASWQTSAEAFF 12 NA TRBV2 NA TRBJ1-1
TGTGCCAGCAGTTTAGCCGGGACTAGCGGACCCTACGAGCAGTACTTC CASSLAGTSGPYEQYF 16 once TRBV27 TRBD2 TRBJ2-7
TGTGCCAGCAGTGAAGTGGTTGAGGTGCAGGGTGGGCAGCCCCAGCATTTT CASSEVVEVQGGQPQHF 17 NA TRBV6-1 NA TRBJ1-5
TGTGCCAGCAGTGAGCCAGGGGGACCCTATGGCTACACCTTC CASSEPGGPYGYTF 14 NA TRBV2 TRBD1 TRBJ1-2
TGTGCCACCTCTCCGCGGGGCGGGTCCTACGAGCAGTACTTC CATSPRGGSYEQYF 14 NA TRBV15 NA TRBJ2-7
TGTGCCAGCAGTCACGCAGGGTACACCGGGGAGCTGTTTTTT CASSHAGYTGELFF 14 once TRBV11-2 NA TRBJ2-2
TGCGCCAGCAGCTTGTGGGGGGCTAACTATGGCTACACCTTC CASSLWGANYGYTF 14 NA TRBV5-1 NA TRBJ1-2
TGTGCCAGCAGCGTAGGCGGGGGCTCGACAGATACGCAGTATTTT CASSVGGGSTDTQYF 15 NA TRBV9 NA TRBJ2-3
TGTGCCAGCAGTTACTCCGGGGGGGACACCGGGGAGCTGTTTTTT CASSYSGGDTGELFF 15 NA TRBV6-7 TRBD2 TRBJ2-2
TGTGCCAGCAGCTCGGTAACAGGGGGCGAGCAGTACTTC CASSSVTGGEQYF 13 NA TRBV11-2 TRBD1 TRBJ2-7
TGCAGCGTTGAAGGGTCCACAGGTTTAGCTTATGGCTACACCTTC CSVEGSTGLAYGYTF 15 NA TRBV29-1 NA TRBJ1-2
TGTGCCAGCAGCAGATTCAGGGATCCCTCCTACAATGAGCAGTTCTTC CASSRFRDPSYNEQFF 16 NA TRBV2 NA TRBJ2-1
TGTGCCAGCAGCCAATGGGCTAGCGGGGTGCTATACAATGAGCAGTTCTTC CASSQWASGVLYNEQFF 17 NA TRBV4-2 TRBD2 TRBJ2-1
TGTGCCAGCACGGGACAGCCCCTGGGGGGCTACACCTTC CASTGQPLGGYTF 13 few TRBV6-5 TRBD1 TRBJ1-2
TGTGCCAGCAGCTTACTAGCGGGAGTTACAGATACGCAGTATTTT CASSLLAGVTDTQYF 15 NA TRBV7-3 TRBD2 TRBJ2-3
TGTGCCAGCAGCGTAGTGGGACAGGGGAAATATGGCTACACCTTC CASSVVGQGKYGYTF 15 NA TRBV9 TRBD1 TRBJ1-2
TGTGCCAGCATAACATTGGGGGGTCGTGGTGAGCAGTTCTTC CASITLGGRGEQFF 14 NA TRBV2 NA TRBJ2-1
TGTGCCACCAGCGAGCGGGAATCCTACAATGAGCAGTTCTTC CATSERESYNEQFF 14 NA TRBV15 TRBD2 TRBJ2-1
TGTGCCAGCACAGAGGTGTCTCACGAGCAGTACTTC CASTEVSHEQYF 12 NA TRBV6-1 NA TRBJ2-7
TGTGCCATCACCCCCGAGGAAGGTGGCTACACCTTC CAITPEEGGYTF 12 NA TRBV10-3 NA TRBJ1-2
TGTGCCAGCAGTTTATCGTGGACTACGGGTGAGCAGTTCTTC CASSLSWTTGEQFF 14 NA TRBV28 NA TRBJ2-1
TGTGCCAGCAGCCCGGGACAGTTTAATTCACCCCTCCACTTT CASSPGQFNSPLHF 14 NA TRBV11-2 TRBD1 TRBJ1-6
TGTGCCAGCAGCCCCCAATACGAGCAGTACTTC CASSPQYEQYF 11 once TRBV13 NA TRBJ2-7
TGCGCCAGCAGTCGGGTCGGGAACTCCTACGAGCAGTACTTC CASSRVGNSYEQYF 14 NA TRBV23-1 NA TRBJ2-7